The 13 T cell receptor beta chains below were found in one sample sequenced in a study of T cell responses to AZD1222 COVID-19 vaccine. Only in-frame clones appear in the TCRdb table, and some are missing; sequencing was by immunoSEQ multiplex PCR. The sample has over 150,000 clones, approximately 90% seen once; the top ten hold around 3.5%. The source material was peripheral blood, sampled 28 days after the second AZD1222 dose. Every receptor here comes from an adult who received the AZD1222 COVID-19 vaccine.

V usage is TRBV7-2 and J usage is TRBJ2-7; a weak D match, TRBD1 (6 bases). In germline, CDR1 is SGHTA, CDR2 FQGNSA. This CDR3 is built from 13 residues. V lost 5 bases, J lost 1 base, and 9 bases lay in between. The CDR3 bases are TGTGCCAGCAGCCGGCAGGGGTCCTACGAGCAGTACTTC. This codes for CASSRQGSYEQYF.

This chain joins TRBV7-3 and TRBJ1-1; no reliable D call. CDR1 and CDR2 from the germline V gene are SGHTA and FQGTGA. The V end lost 5 bases, the J end lost 1 base, and 8 bases lay between the germline ends. The CDR3 is 13 residues long. CDR3 amino acids: CASSTQPNTEAFF. The CDR3 coding sequence is TGTGCCAGCAGCACACAACCGAACACTGAAGCTTTCTTT.

The chain uses TRBV18 and TRBJ1-4; D is unclear. The CDR3 runs 14 residues. The germline gives CDR1 KGHSH, CDR2 LQKENI. V dropped 2 bases and J dropped 5 bases, with 9 bases sitting between them. In DNA, the CDR3 is TGTGCCAGCTCACCAGGGCAGAGAAATGAAAAACTGTTTTTT. It encodes CASSPGQRNEKLFF.

The rearrangement links TRBV12-3 or TRBV12-4 to TRBJ2-2; D gene uncertain. This CDR3 comprises 13 residues. V was shortened by 5 bases and J by 1 base, with 5 bases between the two germline ends. The CDR3 region is CASSTQNTGELFF. The CDR3 DNA sequence: TGTGCCAGCAGTACACAGAACACCGGGGAGCTGTTTTTT.

CDR3 bases: TGTGCCAGCAGCGTAGACCCCGGGGGGTCTCAGCCCCAGCATTTT. Protein: CASSVDPGGSQPQHF. The chain couples TRBV9 to TRBJ1-5; weak D call: TRBD1 (5 bases). V was clipped by 0 bases and J by 6 bases, with 13 bases between them. Germline CDR1 and CDR2: SGDLS and YYNGEE. This CDR3 is built from 15 residues.

This chain connects TRBV7-8 to TRBJ2-5, with D perhaps matching TRBD1 (6 bases). Trimming shortened V by 3 bases and J by 1 base, and 12 bases separated the two germline ends. This CDR3 comprises 15 residues. Germline V gene lookup returns CDR1 SGHVS and CDR2 FQNEAQ. CDR3 in amino acids: CASSFQGTIQETQYF. As DNA, the CDR3 is TGTGCCAGCAGCTTTCAGGGGACAATCCAAGAGACCCAGTACTTC.

The V gene is TRBV6-5, the J gene TRBJ1-2; D gene unclear. The CDR3 spans 10 residues. Trimming took off 6 bases at V and 8 bases at J, with 7 bases between the two ends. Per germline, CDR1 MNHEY and CDR2 SVGAGI. CDR3 amino acids: CASRGTGYTF. The CDR3, as DNA: TGTGCCAGCAGAGGTACGGGCTACACCTTC.

The chain employs TRBV28 and TRBJ1-4; D is unclear. The length of the CDR3 is 12 residues. V lost 5 bases to trimming and J lost 13 bases, with 14 bases between them. The V gene's germline CDR1 is MDHEN and CDR2 SYDVKM. The CDR3 protein is CASSTRRGRLFF. CDR3 in DNA: TGTGCCAGCAGTACCCGCCGGGGAAGACTGTTTTTT.

The chain employs TRBV12-5 and TRBJ1-1; no clear D gene. With 2 bases removed from V and 6 bases from J, the gap between germline ends came to 7 bases. Germline V gene sequence: CDR1 LGHNT, CDR2 FRNRAP. The CDR3 has 12 amino acids. CDR3 sequence: CASGLINAEAFF. The CDR3 DNA reads TGTGCTAGTGGTTTGATTAATGCTGAAGCTTTCTTT.

This chain links TRBV18 with TRBJ1-1; D not certain. V lost 2 bases, J lost 1 base, and 8 bases lay in between. Per the germline V gene, CDR1 is KGHSH and CDR2 is LQKENI. CDR3 size: 14 residues. The CDR3 DNA reads as TGTGCCAGCTCACCAATACAGACGAACACTGAAGCTTTCTTT. Translation gives CASSPIQTNTEAFF.

This clone was recorded only once. The chain uses TRBV11-3 and TRBJ2-1, with D possibly TRBD2 on 6 matching bases. Germline CDR1 is SGHNT and CDR2 is YENEEA. This CDR3 comprises 13 residues. The ends were cut back, 5 bases at V and 7 bases at J, with 12 bases in the middle. CDR3 DNA: TGTGCCAGCAGCCGGGACTTAGGGAATGAGCAGTTCTTC. This encodes CASSRDLGNEQFF. The entire variable domain, with the rest obtained from reference TRBV11-3 and TRBJ2-1, is as follows: EAGVVQSPRYKIIEKKQPVAFWCNPISGHNTLYWYLQNLGQGPELLIRYENEEAVDDSQLPKDRFSAERLKGVDSTLKIQPAELGDSAVYLCASSRDLGNEQFFGPGTRLTVL.

J is TRBJ2-7 and V is TRBV2, with D perhaps matching TRBD1 (5 bases). CDR3 length: 15 amino acids. V lost 2 bases to trimming and J lost 5 bases, with 16 bases between them. Germline CDR1 SNHLY, CDR2 FYNNEI. For the CDR3, the DNA is TGTGCCAGCAGTGAATTCTATAGGGGTAGCCACGAGCAGTACTTC. Its translation is CASSEFYRGSHEQYF.

The chain combines TRBV12-3 or TRBV12-4 with TRBJ2-2; D is unclear. Trimming left V 7 bases short and J 8 bases short, with 8 bases between. CDR3 length: 11 amino acids. The CDR3 sequence is CASTLVGELFF. The CDR3 DNA follows: TGTGCCAGCACCCTCGTGGGGGAGCTGTTTTTT.